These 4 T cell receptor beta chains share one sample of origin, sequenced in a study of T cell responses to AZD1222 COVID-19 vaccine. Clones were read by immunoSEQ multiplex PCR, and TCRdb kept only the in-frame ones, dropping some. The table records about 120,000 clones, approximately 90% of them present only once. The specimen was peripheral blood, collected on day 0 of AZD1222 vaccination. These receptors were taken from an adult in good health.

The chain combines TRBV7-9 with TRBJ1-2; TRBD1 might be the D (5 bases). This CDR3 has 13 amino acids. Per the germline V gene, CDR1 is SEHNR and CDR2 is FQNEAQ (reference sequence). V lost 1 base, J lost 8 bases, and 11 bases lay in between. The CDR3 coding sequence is TGTGCCAGCAGCTTAGGGGGCCCCATGGGCTACACCTTC. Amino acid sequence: CASSLGGPMGYTF.

Written as DNA, the CDR3 is TGTGCCAGCAGTCGGGACGGCTACACCTTC. The encoded protein is CASSRDGYTF. This chain links TRBV25-1 with TRBJ1-2, with D possibly TRBD1 on 5 matching bases. This CDR3 has 10 amino acids. The ends were cut back, 5 bases at V and 8 bases at J, with 6 bases in the middle. The V gene's germline CDR1 is MGHDK and CDR2 SYGVNS.

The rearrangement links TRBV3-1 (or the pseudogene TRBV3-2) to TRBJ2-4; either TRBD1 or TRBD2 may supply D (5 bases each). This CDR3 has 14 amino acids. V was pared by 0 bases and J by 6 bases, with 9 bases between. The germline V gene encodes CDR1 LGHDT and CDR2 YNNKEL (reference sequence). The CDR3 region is CASSQELGTNIQYF. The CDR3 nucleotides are TGTGCCAGCAGCCAAGAACTGGGGACAAACATTCAGTACTTC.

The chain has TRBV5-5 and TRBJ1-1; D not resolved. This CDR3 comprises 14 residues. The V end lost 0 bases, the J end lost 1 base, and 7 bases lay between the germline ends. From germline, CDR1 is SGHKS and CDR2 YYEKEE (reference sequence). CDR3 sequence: CASSLVQENTEAFF. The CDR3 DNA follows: TGTGCCAGCAGCTTGGTCCAGGAGAACACTGAAGCTTTCTTT.